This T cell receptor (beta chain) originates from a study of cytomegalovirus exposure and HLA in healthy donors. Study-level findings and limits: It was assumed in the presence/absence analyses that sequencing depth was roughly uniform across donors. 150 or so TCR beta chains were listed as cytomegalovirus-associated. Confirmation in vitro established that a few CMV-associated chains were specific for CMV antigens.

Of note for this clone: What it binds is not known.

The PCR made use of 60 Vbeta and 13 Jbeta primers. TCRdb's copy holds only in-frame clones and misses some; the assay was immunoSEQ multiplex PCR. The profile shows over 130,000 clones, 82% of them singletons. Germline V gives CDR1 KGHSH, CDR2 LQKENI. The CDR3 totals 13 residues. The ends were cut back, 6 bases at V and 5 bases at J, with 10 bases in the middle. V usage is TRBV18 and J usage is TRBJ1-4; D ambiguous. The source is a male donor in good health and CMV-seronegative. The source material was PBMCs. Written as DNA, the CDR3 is TGTGCCAGCTCCGAGCGAATGAATGAAAAACTGTTTTTT. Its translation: CASSERMNEKLFF.